The T cell receptor beta chain described here comes from a study of T-cell memory formation after mild COVID-19. Germline assignment: CDR1 SGDLS and CDR2 YYNGEE. Trimming left V 3 bases short and J 1 base short, with 22 bases between. This CDR3 comprises 19 residues. On this clonotype: The antigen is undetermined.

TCRdb re-called the 5' RACE reads with MiXCR, one entry per CDR3 protein. The repertoire holds under 700,000 distinct CDR3 sequences, with roughly 22% as singletons. The study, taken as a whole, reports: There was no confirmation that second-wave clones peaking on day 37 were SARS-CoV-2 specific.

The specimen sequenced was PBMCs or a T cell subset sorted from them (not recorded which). This TCR derives from an adult woman who had mild COVID-19 (a few samples of this study predate the infection). Cell type and time point are not known. This sequence joins TRBV9 and TRBJ2-2; the D call may be TRBD1 or TRBD2 (6 bases each). CDR3 sequence: CASSEGGQNSFKNTGELFF. In DNA form, the CDR3 reads TGTGCCAGCAGCGAGGGAGGACAGAATTCCTTCAAGAACACCGGGGAGCTGTTTTTT.